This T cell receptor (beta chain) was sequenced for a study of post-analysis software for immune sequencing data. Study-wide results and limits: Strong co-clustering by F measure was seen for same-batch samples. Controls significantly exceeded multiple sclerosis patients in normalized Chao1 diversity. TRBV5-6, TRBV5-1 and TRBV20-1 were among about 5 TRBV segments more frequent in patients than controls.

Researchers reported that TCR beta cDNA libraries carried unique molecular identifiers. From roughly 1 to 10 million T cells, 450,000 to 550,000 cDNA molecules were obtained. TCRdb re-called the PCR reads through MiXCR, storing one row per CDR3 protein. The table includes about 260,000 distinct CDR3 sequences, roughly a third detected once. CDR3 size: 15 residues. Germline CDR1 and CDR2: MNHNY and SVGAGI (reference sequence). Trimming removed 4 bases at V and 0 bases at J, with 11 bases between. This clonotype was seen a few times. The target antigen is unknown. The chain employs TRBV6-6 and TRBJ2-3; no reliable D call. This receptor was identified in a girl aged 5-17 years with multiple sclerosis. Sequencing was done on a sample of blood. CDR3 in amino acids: CASSSGPQSTDTQYF. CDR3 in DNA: TGTGCCAGCAGTTCGGGTCCTCAGAGCACAGATACGCAGTATTTT.